These T cell receptor beta chains were read from a single sample in a study of cytomegalovirus exposure and HLA in healthy donors. Method: immunoSEQ multiplex PCR; TCRdb's copy keeps in-frame clones and lacks some. Among about 160,000 clones, more than 80% were seen once, and the ten largest hold about 0.82%. Sequencing was performed on PBMCs. The receptors were gathered from a woman between 18 and 30 years old in good health and CMV-seronegative. CDR3s include the opening cysteine and the closing phenylalanine or tryptophan. D genes are given only for firm matches. The size of a clone is reported for some rows only, either as once, few or many, or as a class for expanded clones.

size: .
V: TRBV11-2
J: TRBJ2-3
D: TRBD2
CDR3: CASSLDGGERDTQYF
DNA: TGTGCCAGCAGCTTAGATGGGGGGGAAAGAGATACGCAGTATTTT

size: .
V: TRBV10-1
J: TRBJ2-7
D: TRBD1
CDR3: CASSSGTADEQYF
DNA: TGCGCCAGCAGCTCCGGGACAGCAGACGAGCAGTACTTC

size: .
V: TRBV6-5
J: TRBJ2-5
D: .
CDR3: CASSYGGTEETQYF
DNA: TGTGCCAGCAGTTACGGCGGGACAGAAGAGACCCAGTACTTC

size: .
V: TRBV27
J: TRBJ2-3
D: .
CDR3: CASRAENYRTDTQYF
DNA: TGTGCCAGCAGGGCCGAGAACTACCGCACAGATACGCAGTATTTT

size: .
V: TRBV2
J: TRBJ1-2
D: .
CDR3: CASSLGRGTRDGYTF
DNA: TGTGCCAGCTCCCTAGGTCGGGGGACCAGGGATGGCTACACCTTC

size: .
V: TRBV20-1
J: TRBJ2-5
D: .
CDR3: CSPVGGETQYF
DNA: TGCAGTCCCGTCGGGGGAGAGACCCAGTACTTC

size: .
V: TRBV7-9
J: TRBJ1-2
D: TRBD1
CDR3: CASSKSTGTGFGGYTF
DNA: TGTGCCAGCAGTAAAAGCACCGGGACAGGCTTTGGTGGCTACACCTTC

size: .
V: TRBV10-3
J: TRBJ2-3
D: TRBD2
CDR3: CAINGLAGVTDTQYF
DNA: TGTGCCATCAATGGACTAGCGGGAGTCACAGATACGCAGTATTTT

size: .
V: TRBV6-5
J: TRBJ2-5
D: TRBD2
CDR3: CASSYGTSGRETQYF
DNA: TGTGCCAGCAGTTACGGGACTAGCGGGAGAGAGACCCAGTACTTC

size: once
V: TRBV10-1
J: TRBJ2-7
D: .
CDR3: CASSESFSPAGRSYEQYF
DNA: TGCGCCAGCAGTGAGTCGTTTTCCCCGGCAGGGAGGTCCTACGAGCAGTACTTC

size: .
V: TRBV27
J: TRBJ2-7
D: TRBD2
CDR3: CASRGAGSYEQYF
DNA: TGTGCCAGCAGAGGAGCGGGATCCTACGAGCAGTACTTC

size: .
V: TRBV28
J: TRBJ1-5
D: TRBD1
CDR3: CASSSEPGDRLQHF
DNA: TGTGCCAGCAGTTCCGAACCGGGGGACAGGCTCCAGCATTTT

size: few
V: TRBV6-5
J: TRBJ1-2
D: TRBD1
CDR3: CASSYADRVGYTF
DNA: TGTGCCAGCAGTTACGCCGACAGGGTTGGCTACACCTTC

size: .
V: TRBV19
J: TRBJ2-7
D: TRBD2
CDR3: CASSYLAGVSEQYF
DNA: TGTGCCAGTAGCTATCTAGCGGGAGTAAGCGAGCAGTACTTC

size: .
V: TRBV7-9
J: TRBJ2-7
D: .
CDR3: CASSPASVSYEQYF
DNA: TGTGCCAGCAGCCCGGCTAGCGTGAGCTACGAGCAGTACTTC

size: .
V: TRBV7-8
J: TRBJ1-2
D: TRBD1
CDR3: CASSLVDRGNYGYTF
DNA: TGTGCCAGCAGCTTAGTTGACAGGGGGAATTATGGCTACACCTTC

size: .
V: TRBV10-3
J: TRBJ2-7
D: TRBD1
CDR3: CAINGQGGSEQYF
DNA: TGTGCCATCAATGGACAGGGGGGCAGCGAGCAGTACTTC

size: .
V: TRBV6-5
J: TRBJ2-7
D: TRBD1
CDR3: CASMGQGGVEQYF
DNA: TGTGCCAGCATGGGACAGGGGGGGGTTGAGCAGTACTTC

size: .
V: TRBV12-5
J: TRBJ2-7
D: .
CDR3: CASGRTHTDYYEQYF
DNA: TGTGCTAGTGGTAGAACTCATACCGATTACTACGAGCAGTACTTC

size: .
V: TRBV28
J: TRBJ2-7
D: .
CDR3: CAISPQGHEQYF
DNA: TGTGCCATCAGTCCCCAGGGCCACGAGCAGTACTTC

size: .
V: TRBV19
J: TRBJ2-7
D: TRBD1
CDR3: CASERGREAYEQYF
DNA: TGTGCCAGTGAAAGGGGGCGCGAGGCCTACGAGCAGTACTTC

size: .
V: TRBV7-9
J: TRBJ2-5
D: TRBD2
CDR3: CASSPHASGRETQYF
DNA: TGTGCCAGCAGCCCCCACGCTAGCGGGAGGGAGACCCAGTACTTC

size: .
V: TRBV2
J: TRBJ2-5
D: .
CDR3: CASSENRSPQETQYF
DNA: TGTGCCAGCAGTGAAAACAGGTCCCCGCAAGAGACCCAGTACTTC

size: .
V: TRBV7-9
J: TRBJ1-2
D: .
CDR3: CASSLYAGEYGYTF
DNA: TGTGCCAGCAGCTTATATGCCGGAGAGTATGGCTACACCTTC

size: few
V: TRBV28
J: TRBJ2-7
D: .
CDR3: CASSTLGGGAPYEQYF
DNA: TGTGCCAGCAGTACCCTGGGGGGGGGCGCACCCTACGAGCAGTACTTC

size: .
V: TRBV7-2
J: TRBJ1-6
D: TRBD1
CDR3: CASSRTGILDSPLHF
DNA: TGTGCCAGCAGCCGGACAGGGATTTTGGATTCACCCCTCCACTTT

size: once
V: TRBV14
J: TRBJ2-5
D: .
CDR3: CASSQVLGALQETQYF
DNA: TGTGCCAGCAGCCAAGTCCTCGGAGCGTTACAAGAGACCCAGTACTTC

size: .
V: TRBV9
J: TRBJ2-5
D: .
CDR3: CASSSTQGGHETQYF
DNA: TGTGCCAGCAGCTCCACCCAGGGCGGCCATGAGACCCAGTACTTC

size: .
V: TRBV7-2
J: TRBJ2-7
D: TRBD2
CDR3: CASSLGASGSYEQYF
DNA: TGTGCCAGCAGCTTAGGAGCTAGCGGGAGCTACGAGCAGTACTTC

size: .
V: TRBV19
J: TRBJ2-2
D: .
CDR3: CASPISNLGASWSTGELFF
DNA: TGTGCCAGCCCCATAAGTAATTTAGGGGCCTCATGGAGCACCGGGGAGCTGTTTTTT

size: once
V: TRBV5-6
J: TRBJ2-4
D: .
CDR3: CASSLILWNIQYF
DNA: TGTGCCAGCAGCCTAATACTGTGGAACATTCAGTACTTC

size: .
V: TRBV11-3
J: TRBJ2-7
D: TRBD2
CDR3: CASTGGLLYSYEQYF
DNA: TGTGCCAGCACCGGGGGACTACTCTACTCCTACGAGCAGTACTTC

size: .
V: TRBV4-3
J: TRBJ2-2
D: TRBD2
CDR3: CASSQVASGNTGELFF
DNA: TGCGCCAGCAGCCAAGTAGCTAGCGGAAACACCGGGGAGCTGTTTTTT

size: few
V: TRBV5-6
J: TRBJ2-7
D: TRBD1
CDR3: CASSPIGTGEYEQYF
DNA: TGTGCCAGCAGCCCAATCGGGACAGGGGAGTACGAGCAGTACTTC

size: .
V: TRBV2
J: TRBJ2-7
D: TRBD1
CDR3: CASSGQVYSYEQYF
DNA: TGTGCCAGCTCTGGACAGGTCTACTCCTACGAGCAGTACTTC

size: .
V: TRBV9
J: TRBJ2-7
D: TRBD2
CDR3: CASSVGLAGDSYEQYF
DNA: TGTGCCAGCAGCGTTGGACTAGCGGGAGACTCCTACGAGCAGTACTTC

size: .
V: TRBV6-6
J: TRBJ1-3
D: .
CDR3: CASSGQIGNTIYF
DNA: TGTGCCAGCAGTGGACAGATTGGAAACACCATATATTTT

size: .
V: TRBV30
J: TRBJ1-5
D: .
CDR3: CAWSVHRDQPQHF
DNA: TGTGCCTGGAGTGTACACAGGGACCAGCCCCAGCATTTT

size: .
V: TRBV4-1
J: TRBJ2-7
D: TRBD2
CDR3: CASSQVWQREGFEQYF
DNA: TGCGCCAGCAGCCAAGTTTGGCAGCGGGAGGGTTTCGAGCAGTACTTC

size: .
V: TRBV15
J: TRBJ2-3
D: .
CDR3: CATSRDMDTQYF
DNA: TGTGCCACCAGCAGAGATATGGATACGCAGTATTTT